The clone carrying this TCR beta chain was seen only a few times. Its antigen is as yet unknown. The data originate from a study of T cell responses to AZD1222 COVID-19 vaccine. The assay was immunoSEQ multiplex PCR, and TCRdb's table has in-frame clones only and misses some. The repertoire holds some 120,000 clones, with 90% as singletons. The CDR3 runs to 15 residues. Trimming cost V 1 base and J 0 bases, with 7 bases left between them. The germline gives CDR1 LGHDT, CDR2 YNNKEL (reference sequence). Broader study findings: White British ancestry dominated among donors, who included more females, and clonal diversity was possibly underestimated. Spike as a whole was targeted by vaccine-associated CD4 TCRs, dominant at 160-218 and 743-854.

The sequence was obtained from an adult in good health. The material sequenced was peripheral blood, taken on day 0 of AZD1222 vaccination. The chain has TRBV3-1 (or the pseudogene TRBV3-2) and TRBJ1-3; D not resolved. In DNA form, the CDR3 reads TGTGCCAGCAGCCAAGCATCAAGCTCTGGAAACACCATATATTTT. It specifies CASSQASSSGNTIYF.